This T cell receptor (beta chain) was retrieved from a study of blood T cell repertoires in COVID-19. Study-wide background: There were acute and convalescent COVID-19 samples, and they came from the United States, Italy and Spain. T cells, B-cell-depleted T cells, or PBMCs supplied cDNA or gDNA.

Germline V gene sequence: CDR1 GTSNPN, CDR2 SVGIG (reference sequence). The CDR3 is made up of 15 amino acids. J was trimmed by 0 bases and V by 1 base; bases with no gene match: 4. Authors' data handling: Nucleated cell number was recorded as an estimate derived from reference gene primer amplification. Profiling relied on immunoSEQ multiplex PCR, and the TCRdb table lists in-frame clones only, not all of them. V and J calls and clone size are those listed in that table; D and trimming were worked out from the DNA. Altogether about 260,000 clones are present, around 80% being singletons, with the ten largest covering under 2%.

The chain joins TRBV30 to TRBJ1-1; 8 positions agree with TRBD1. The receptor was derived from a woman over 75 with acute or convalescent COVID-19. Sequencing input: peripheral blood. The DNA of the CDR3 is TGTGCCTGGAGTGCCCCAGGGGGCGTGAACACTGAAGCTTTCTTT. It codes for CAWSAPGGVNTEAFF.